The 17 T cell receptor beta chains reported below all come from one sample, sequenced in a study of spatial heterogeneity in lung cancer. A single record per CDR3 protein comes from TCRdb applying MiXCR to the 5' RACE reads. The sample includes approximately 7,800 distinct CDR3 sequences, roughly 5.6% of them seen just once. The time point here: sample taken at primary tumor resection. From tumor, nontumor lung or frozen PBMC, whole RNA was taken unsorted for sequencing. Sequenced material: PBMCs, taken at surgery. The receptors were sampled from a male donor with early-stage non-small cell lung cancer.

This clonotype was counted between two and nine times. The chain has TRBV7-8 and TRBJ1-5; unclear D gene. This CDR3 region has 15 residues. V lost 4 bases and J lost 3, with 13 bases in between. Germline V gene data show CDR1 as SGHVS and CDR2 as FQNEAQ. The CDR3 loop is CASSSRIRVNQPQHF. CDR3 bases: TGTGCCAGCAGCTCTCGCATTAGGGTCAATCAGCCCCAGCATTTT. Full variable domain (remainder filled in from reference TRBV7-8 and TRBJ1-5): GAGVSQSPRYKVAKRGQDVALRCDPISGHVSLFWYQQALGQGPEFLTYFQNEAQLDKSGLPSDRFFAERPEGSVSTLKIQRTQQEDSAVYLCASSSRIRVNQPQHFGDGTRLSIL.

This clonotype was observed many times. CDR3: CASSKFSGKSYNEQFF. DNA of the CDR3: TGTGCCAGCAGTAAATTTAGCGGGAAGTCCTACAATGAGCAGTTCTTC. The chain combines TRBV27 with TRBJ2-1; 8 bases fit TRBD2. The ends lost 5 bases at V and 1 base at J; junction bases unmatched: 7. CDR1 and CDR2 from the germline V gene are MNHEY and SMNVEV (reference sequence). The CDR3 loop spans 16 amino acids.

This clonotype was counted many times. The V and J genes are TRBV23-1 and TRBJ2-7; D might be TRBD1 (7 bases). TRBV23-1 qualifies as an ORF whose function is uncertain. Trimming removed 7 bases from V and 1 base from J, with 17 bases in between. CDR3 length: 15 amino acids. The CDR3 is CASKHGGTESYEQYF. The CDR3, as DNA: TGCGCCAGCAAACATGGGGGGACAGAGTCCTACGAGCAGTACTTC.

This clonotype was recorded at least ten times. The chain carries TRBV27 and TRBJ2-1; either TRBD1 or TRBD2 may supply D (5 bases each). The CDR3 loop spans 14 amino acids. From germline, CDR1 is MNHEY and CDR2 SMNVEV (reference sequence). V was shortened by 3 bases and J by 3 bases, with 9 bases between the two germline ends. The CDR3 reads CASSLGGGYNEQFF. CDR3 DNA sequence: TGTGCCAGCAGTTTGGGTGGGGGCTACAATGAGCAGTTCTTC.

The chain links TRBV9 to TRBJ2-5, with D possibly being TRBD2 (6 bases). V dropped 0 bases and J dropped 2 bases, with 17 bases sitting between them. CDR1 is SGDLS, CDR2 YYNGEE, per germline. The CDR3 runs 17 residues. As DNA, the CDR3 is TGTGCCAGCAGCGTAGGGGCCCCGGGGAGCGGGCAAGAGACCCAGTACTTC. Protein sequence: CASSVGAPGSGQETQYF.

This clonotype was recorded many times. Here the CDR3 reads CASSPEGVTGELFF. The DNA for the CDR3 is TGTGCCAGCTCACCAGAGGGGGTCACCGGGGAGCTGTTTTTT. The chain combines TRBV18 with TRBJ2-2, with D possibly being TRBD1 (6 bases). The V end lost 2 bases, the J end lost 4 bases, and 8 bases lay between the germline ends. The CDR3 extends over 14 amino acids. Per germline, CDR1 KGHSH and CDR2 LQKENI.

The chain joins TRBV10-3 to TRBJ2-2, with D perhaps TRBD1 (6 bases). This CDR3 has 13 residues. V dropped 10 bases and J dropped 4 bases, with 13 bases sitting between them. CDR1 is ENHRY, CDR2 SYGVKD, per germline. DNA for the CDR3: TGTGCCACTCAGGGGCTTCCCACCGGGGAGCTGTTTTTT. It specifies CATQGLPTGELFF.

By frequency in the sample, this clonotype is medium-sized (0.01 to 0.1%). The chain joins TRBV6-5 to TRBJ2-5; 9 nucleotides line up with TRBD2. The V gene's germline CDR1 is MNHEY and CDR2 SVGAGI. CDR3 length: 16 amino acids. V lost 2 bases to trimming and J lost 2 bases; unmatched junction nucleotides: 6. CDR3 nucleotide sequence: TGTGCCAGCAGTTACGAGGCGGGGGGGGATCAAGAGACCCAGTACTTC. It is translated as CASSYEAGGDQETQYF.

This clonotype occurred many times. The CDR3 loop reads CASSKEDSPLRPQHF. The CDR3 region has the DNA TGTGCCAGCAGCAAAGAGGACAGTCCGCTCAGGCCCCAGCATTTT. The J gene is TRBJ1-5, the V gene TRBV21-1; whether TRBD1, the table's D call, matches the DNA was not checked. TRBV21-1 is shown as a pseudogene. This CDR3 has 15 amino acids.

This clonotype was found many times. The chain carries TRBV20-1 and TRBJ2-1; TRBD2 matches at 13 bases. CDR3 length: 16 amino acids. In germline, CDR1 is DFQATT, CDR2 SNEGSKA (reference sequence). Trimming removed 5 bases from V and 6 bases from J; junction bases left unmatched: 10. The CDR3 nucleotides are TGCAGTGCTTGGACTAGCGGGAGATCCTTGTCCAATGAGCAGTTCTTC. Translation: CSAWTSGRSLSNEQFF.

This clonotype was seen ten or more times. The chain uses TRBV6-5 and TRBJ1-4; D unclear. The CDR3 is 17 amino acids. V was cut by 5 bases and J by 0 bases, with 16 bases left in between. Germline CDR1 is MNHEY and CDR2 is SVGAGI. The CDR3 DNA reads TGTGCCAGCAGTCGGTGGAATTACAGAACAACTAATGAAAAACTGTTTTTT. Amino acids: CASSRWNYRTTNEKLFF.

The rearrangement links TRBV23-1 to TRBJ2-7; tentative D call: TRBD1 (6 bases). TRBV23-1 is sorted into the ORF group, with uncertain function. CDR3 length equals 14 residues. V was cut by 5 bases and J by 5 bases, with 16 bases left in between. The CDR3, as DNA: TGCGCCAGCAGTACCTACAGGGTTGGCGACGAGCAGTACTTC. Its protein product is CASSTYRVGDEQYF.

The table lists this clonotype with many counts. This chain uses TRBV5-1 with TRBJ2-1; 10 nucleotides match TRBD1. The CDR3 spans 15 residues. Germline CDR1 and CDR2: SGHRS and YFSETQ. V trimming: 6 bases; J trimming: 6 bases; junction bases outside the gene matches: 9. The CDR3 here is CASMVPGQGVNEQFF. Here the CDR3 DNA reads TGCGCCAGCATGGTCCCAGGACAGGGGGTCAATGAGCAGTTCTTC.

Many counts were recorded for this clonotype. The rearrangement links TRBV12-3 or TRBV12-4 to TRBJ1-1; D remains ambiguous. This CDR3 contains 13 residues. Between the trimmed V and J ends, which lost 3 bases and 5 bases, there was a span of 10 bases. Here the CDR3 DNA reads TGTGCCAGCAGTTTCACAGCGGGGACTGAAGCTTTCTTT. Its protein is CASSFTAGTEAFF.

This clonotype was picked up many times. The V and J genes are TRBV7-9 and TRBJ1-1; D is undetermined. Germline-derived CDR1 and CDR2 are SEHNR and FQNEAQ (reference sequence). The CDR3 is made up of 12 amino acids. Trimming left V 5 bases short and J 3 bases short, with 7 bases between. In DNA form, the CDR3 reads TGTGCCAGCAGCCCCGGGCACACTGAAGCTTTCTTT. Its translation is CASSPGHTEAFF. The full variable domain, its missing parts supplied by reference TRBV7-9 and TRBJ1-1, is DTGVSQNPRHKITKRGQNVTFRCDPISEHNRLYWYRQTLGQGPEFLTYFQNEAQLEKSRLLSDRFSAERPKGSFSTLEIQRTEQGDSAMYLCASSPGHTEAFFGQGTRLTVV.

This clonotype was seen at least ten times. The chain employs TRBV6-1 and TRBJ2-3, with no clear D. Germline V gene sequence: CDR1 MNHNS, CDR2 SASEGT. Trimming stripped 4 bases from V and 10 bases from J, with 18 bases between. This CDR3 spans 14 amino acids. CDR3 protein: CASSATSFPQAQYF. The CDR3 bases are TGTGCCAGCAGTGCAACCTCGTTCCCGCAGGCGCAGTATTTT.

In this sample, this clonotype turned up many times. The CDR3 DNA reads TGTGCCAGCAGCCGCTCCCTAGGGCGCACAGATACGCAGTATTTT. This encodes CASSRSLGRTDTQYF. V and J are TRBV12-3 or TRBV12-4 and TRBJ2-3, with D unresolved. V lost 6 bases, J lost 1 base, and 14 bases lay in between. This CDR3 has 15 amino acids.